A selection of T cell receptor beta chains follows, all from one sample in a study of CD8 T cells in ankylosing spondylitis. MiXCR, applied by TCRdb to the 5' RACE reads, yields one record per CDR3 protein. There are 230,000 or so distinct CDR3 sequences in the sample; over 15% occur only once, and around 30% lies in the top ten. The sequenced material came from blood, either unsorted or a sorted T cell fraction (not recorded which). The receptors were sampled from a male donor with ankylosing spondylitis or in good health (not recorded which). Each CDR3 is given without its conserved first and last residue. A D gene is named only where the DNA matches it firmly. Size is omitted from some rows. Given values are once, few, many or a class for expanded clones.

V: TRBV29-1; D: NA; length: 9; J: TRBJ1-1; size: NA; CDR3: SALGNTEAF
V: TRBV12-3/TRBV12-4; D: TRBD1; length: 18; J: TRBJ2-1; size: many; CDR3: ASSFPSGTGGLEIDNEQF
V: TRBV29-1; D: NA; length: 12; J: TRBJ2-7; size: NA; CDR3: SVAGWRGSYEQY
V: TRBV13; D: NA; length: 16; J: TRBJ2-5; size: NA; CDR3: ASSPPGVVAVSKETQY
V: TRBV7-9; D: TRBD2; length: 13; J: TRBJ2-3; size: NA; CDR3: ASSLGLAGTDTQY
V: TRBV7-9; D: NA; length: 13; J: TRBJ1-1; size: few; CDR3: ASDLIGTMNTEAF
V: TRBV5-1; D: NA; length: 12; J: TRBJ2-7; size: NA; CDR3: ASSLAGPPYEQY
V: TRBV7-6; D: TRBD1; length: 13; J: TRBJ2-7; size: NA; CDR3: ASSHELTGGDEQY
V: TRBV7-8; D: NA; length: 14; J: TRBJ1-3; size: NA; CDR3: ASSLMEGSSGNTIY
V: TRBV12-3/TRBV12-4; D: NA; length: 11; J: TRBJ1-5; size: many; CDR3: ASAQGYRQPQH
V: TRBV10-2; D: TRBD2; length: 12; J: TRBJ2-7; size: few; CDR3: ASSESGTSSEQY